This TCR beta chain stems from a study of blood T cell repertoires in COVID-19 (dated by TCRdb to the early 2020s). Turning to the overall study: Samples from collaborators originated in the United States, Italy and Spain and spanned both the acute and convalescent phases of COVID-19. Where available, HLA class I and class II types were taken from metadata supplied by the sample provider and were not determined by assay-based typing. The repertoires were made available in a free public database intended to serve as a resource for research on the immune response to SARS-CoV-2. Subjects who had been exposed to COVID-19, were actively infected with it, or had recovered from it provided the deeply sampled blood TCRbeta repertoires that made up the dataset. Samples came from the ongoing ImmuneRACE study (first 160 participants) plus 1,254 subjects from 6 global collaborators. The prospective study material was composed of cDNA or gDNA derived from T cells, B-cell-depleted T cells, or PBMCs. Sample metadata almost always included a de-identified subject ID, COVID-19 status, age in years and sex. Findings and caveats that apply to the study as a whole: The quantity of clinical and demographic metadata differed by source and by participant and was supplied without curation.

Whole blood was collected in K2EDTA tubes by collaborating institutions according to the institutions' own protocols. For TCRbeta analysis, collaborators shipped samples in one of three forms: frozen whole blood, isolated PBMCs, or DNA extracted from either of those sample types. The immunoSEQ Assay, a bias-controlled multiplex PCR, was used to amplify TCRbeta CDR3 regions from genomic DNA. Turning to the authors' computational methods: The number of nucleated cells in each sample was estimated from the amplification of reference gene primers within the assay. To quantify the absolute abundance of each unique TCRbeta CDR3 rearrangement, sequence reads were collapsed and filtered. Productive Simpson clonality was computed per sample as the square root of Simpson's diversity index over productive rearrangements. TCRdb provides this immuneACCESS table in a form limited to in-frame rearrangements. Some clones are lacking; in checked studies, under half of them reflect an unresolved V gene, and why the rest are absent is not known. V, J and clone size reflect that table, while D and trimming were determined from the DNA. A total of more than 150,000 clones appear in this sample, about 86% of them only once. Nearly 8.5% of the sample rests with the top ten.

The CDR3 runs 12 amino acids, cysteine and phenylalanine included. Just the 36-base CDR3 DNA is kept, in frame starting at base 1. As encoded in the germline V gene, CDR1 is MDHEN while CDR2 is SYDVKM. The junction carries 3 bases between V and J, which are trimmed by 1 base and 3 bases respectively. This clone has a single count. The clone's antigen remains unknown. No much larger clonotype is one base removed from it; base qualities were not supplied. Different DNA sequences within this sample yield the same CDR3. Sequenced input: peripheral blood. Recombination connected TRBV28 to TRBJ1-2; the D gene assignment is ambiguous. The TCR sequence derives from a man in his 60s with acute or convalescent COVID-19. The CDR3 region has the sequence CASSLSDYGYTF. At the DNA level, the sequence is TGTGCCAGCAGTTTATCCGACTATGGCTACACCTTC.